This record looks at one T cell receptor beta chain sequence and its context. It lacks a known antigen. Within one base of it there is no much larger clone, and no base qualities were kept. The data derive from a study of PD-1 blockade in classical Hodgkin lymphoma (TCRdb year 2020). Background on the whole study: Nivolumab dosing was 3 mg/kg intravenously every 2 weeks, continuing until either disease progression or unacceptable toxicity. To define a peripheral blood immune signature of response to PD-1 blockade in classical Hodgkin lymphoma, the study combined TCR beta sequencing with CyTOF.

Genomic DNA was extracted with the Qiagen DNeasy kit from unsorted PBMCs and from negatively selected CD4+ and CD8+ fractions. Using primers that anneal to V and J segments, immunoSEQ multiplex PCR amplified the TCR beta CDR3 regions. A synthetic immune receptor repertoire was used to minimize amplification bias, and any residual bias was removed computationally once sequencing was done. In the authors' own workflow: Repertoire diversity was quantified as the Shannon entropy index using custom Python scripts. Unsorted, CD4+ and CD8+ repertoires were analyzed separately, except for combined analyses in which CD4+ and CD8+ sequences were merged in silico. Clonal expansion was defined as a frequency increase of at least 2-fold after treatment compared with C1D1, and clones undetected at baseline were assigned a pseudocount of 0.5. Clones with 0 or 1 copy at C1D1 were classified as singleton clones, and clones with 2 or more copies were classified as non-singleton clones. Clones expanded in unsorted samples were assigned a CD4+, CD8+ or unknown annotation through matching of protein sequences in sorted samples from the same patient. Wilcoxon tests on paired samples were used to test diversity changes from C1D1 to C4D1. This immuneACCESS table, as held by TCRdb, lists in-frame sequences with V and J called but not all clones. Of the missing ones, under half trace to an unresolved V gene in checked studies; the others have no known cause. From that table come the V and J calls and clone size; the DNA was used to work out D and trimming. This sample holds over 45,000 clones; roughly 66% were observed only once. The top ten hold around 16% of the sample.

Trimming takes 0 bases from V and 0 bases from J, and the germline ends sit 12 bases apart. In the germline V gene (reference sequence), CDR1 corresponds to PRHDT and CDR2 to FYEKMQ. From the cysteine through the phenylalanine, the CDR3 covers 18 amino acids. Of the read, only the CDR3 DNA is kept; its 54 bases are in frame from base 1. Interpreted using the paper, the time point label stands for: cycle 2 day 1 (C2D1) of nivolumab. Relapse after autologous stem cell transplantation had occurred in all trial patients, and cohorts A, B and C were distinguished by prior brentuximab vedotin exposure. The trial cohort included around 56 patients with relapsed/refractory classical Hodgkin lymphoma, and each patient had a best overall response of complete response, partial response or progressive disease. In the multi-cohort phase II CheckMate 205 trial, trial patients received single-agent nivolumab. An independent review committee assessed best overall response by applying the 2007 International Working Group response criteria. PBMCs from the trial were collected at three points: immediately before nivolumab initiation (C1D1), and during therapy at cycle 2 day 1 and cycle 4 day 1. After peripheral blood was drawn into 8 mL Vacutainer Cell Preparation Tubes, PBMCs were isolated by centrifugation and then cryopreserved.

The investigation overall reported the following: Trial patients with a complete response had baseline diversity similar to that of newly diagnosed patients, while partial responders and progressors had significantly lower diversity. The study was limited to a single clinical trial cohort, and causes of repertoire differences, possibly disease activity or prior therapy, remained undefined. Diversity was lower in patients who began nivolumab less than 1 year after ASCT, so these patients were left out of later analyses to avoid confounding by immune reconstitution. By C4D1, a significant rise was seen in CD4+ TCR diversity but not in CD8+ TCR diversity (p=0.0027 vs p=0.16), and the rise was most apparent among complete responders (p=0.02). Newly diagnosed patients were reported to have lower baseline TCR diversity than healthy donors, and relapsed/refractory patients were reported to have lower baseline TCR diversity still.

The clonotype comes from a human donor with classical Hodgkin lymphoma. Recombination linked TRBV13 to TRBJ1-6; the D segment could be TRBD1, given 5 matching bases. The sample in question was peripheral blood mononuclear cells (PBMCs), obtained before the second cycle of nivolumab. At the DNA level, the sequence is TGTGCCAGCAGCTTAGGACAGGCGTGGGACTCCTATAATTCACCCCTCCACTTT. Its amino acids are CASSLGQAWDSYNSPLHF.